These T cell receptor beta chains were read from a single sample in a study of T-cell reconstitution after alpha-beta-depleted transplantation in children. TCRdb called the PCR reads again in MiXCR, with one record for every CDR3 protein. The sample contains about 130,000 distinct CDR3 sequences, 8% to 10% of which appear only once. The sample here was PBMCs, mostly from graft donor cells, taken 180 days after TCRalphabeta/CD19-depleted stem cell transplant. These receptors were collected from a girl in the first two years of life who had a stem cell transplant for combined immunodeficiency, so the T cells may come from the graft donor. The CDR3 runs from the conserved cysteine through the conserved F or W. D genes are given only for firm matches. The size entry is marked missing in some rows and otherwise reads once, few, many or a size class.

v_call	clone_size	j_call	d_call	cdr3_aa	cdr3_nt
TRBV29-1	many	TRBJ2-1	NA	CSVEPTYNEQFF	TGCAGCGTTGAACCAACGTACAATGAGCAGTTCTTC
TRBV6-1	few	TRBJ2-5	TRBD1	CASSVQGYRETQYF	TGTGCCAGCAGTGTACAGGGGTACCGGGAGACCCAGTACTTC
TRBV7-3	NA	TRBJ2-7	NA	CASSPLPGDGYEQYF	TGTGCCAGCAGCCCCCTGCCAGGGGACGGCTACGAGCAGTACTTC
TRBV9	NA	TRBJ1-1	NA	CASSAEDTEAFF	TGTGCCAGCAGCGCTGAGGACACTGAAGCTTTCTTT
TRBV5-1	many	TRBJ1-1	TRBD1	CASSSGTGVRNTEAFF	TGCGCCAGCAGCTCAGGGACAGGGGTGAGGAACACTGAAGCTTTCTTT
TRBV20-1	NA	TRBJ2-1	NA	CSARPGRASYNEQFF	TGCAGTGCTAGGCCCGGGCGGGCCTCCTACAATGAGCAGTTCTTC
TRBV20-1	NA	TRBJ2-3	NA	CSAMRGTTGTDTQYF	TGCAGTGCGATGAGAGGGACAACCGGCACAGATACGCAGTATTTT
TRBV18	few	TRBJ2-3	NA	CASSPGVPGTTDTQYF	TGTGCCAGCTCACCAGGCGTACCAGGTACTACAGATACGCAGTATTTT
TRBV7-2	NA	TRBJ2-7	NA	CASSLAGPPGEQYF	TGTGCCAGCAGCTTAGCGGGTCCCCCCGGGGAGCAGTACTTC
TRBV7-3	NA	TRBJ2-1	TRBD2	CASSLSDIPLAGGAYNEQFF	TGTGCCAGCAGCTTATCAGATATCCCTTTGGCGGGAGGAGCCTACAATGAGCAGTTCTTC
TRBV12-3/TRBV12-4	NA	TRBJ2-2	NA	CASSLVYTGELFF	TGTGCCAGCAGTCTGGTATACACCGGGGAGCTGTTTTTT
TRBV24-1	NA	TRBJ2-7	NA	CATSSGRPSYEQYF	TGTGCCACCAGTTCTGGCAGACCCTCCTACGAGCAGTACTTC
TRBV3-1	NA	TRBJ2-1	NA	CASSQVGSSYNEQFF	TGTGCCAGCAGCCAAGTGGGTAGCTCCTACAATGAGCAGTTCTTC
TRBV29-1	NA	TRBJ2-7	NA	CSVLGSRGVGSYEQYF	TGCAGCGTTTTGGGGTCGCGGGGTGTAGGGTCCTACGAGCAGTACTTC
TRBV29-1	NA	TRBJ2-1	NA	CSAPPQGTYNEQFF	TGCAGCGCTCCTCCGCAGGGGACCTACAATGAGCAGTTCTTC
TRBV20-1	NA	TRBJ2-7	NA	CSARDSGAYEQYF	TGCAGTGCTAGAGATTCGGGGGCCTACGAGCAGTACTTC
TRBV5-1	NA	TRBJ2-2	NA	CASSLAQGGELFF	TGCGCCAGCAGCTTGGCCCAGGGAGGGGAGCTGTTTTTT
TRBV20-1	NA	TRBJ2-7	NA	CSARPGDHSYEQYF	TGCAGTGCTAGACCCGGGGACCACTCCTACGAGCAGTACTTC
TRBV27	NA	TRBJ1-5	NA	CASSPFASQPQHF	TGTGCCAGCAGCCCCTTCGCAAGTCAGCCCCAGCATTTT
TRBV20-1	many	TRBJ1-5	NA	CSARALGNQPQHF	TGCAGTGCTAGGGCCTTAGGCAATCAGCCCCAGCATTTT
TRBV6-4	few	TRBJ1-5	NA	CASSCTATNQPQHF	TGTGCCAGCAGTTGCACAGCTACTAATCAGCCCCAGCATTTT
TRBV4-2	few	TRBJ2-2	NA	CASSQDGVGFRGRMNPGELFF	TGTGCCAGCAGCCAAGATGGGGTTGGGTTTCGGGGCAGGATGAACCCCGGGGAGCTGTTTTTT
TRBV7-8	NA	TRBJ2-7	NA	CASSPLTGTGEQYF	TGTGCCAGCAGCCCACTGACAGGGACTGGCGAGCAGTACTTC
TRBV19	NA	TRBJ1-2	NA	CASRKGNYGYTF	TGTGCCAGCCGAAAGGGTAACTATGGCTACACCTTC
TRBV12-3/TRBV12-4	many	TRBJ1-2	NA	CASSLEGRNYGYTF	TGTGCCAGCAGTTTGGAGGGACGTAACTATGGCTACACCTTC
TRBV5-1	NA	TRBJ2-5	NA	CASSLVGGGETQYF	TGCGCCAGCAGCTTGGTAGGGGGAGGAGAGACCCAGTACTTC
TRBV12-3/TRBV12-4	few	TRBJ2-7	NA	CASTRAAPSEQYF	TGTGCCAGCACGCGGGCAGCACCAAGCGAGCAGTACTTC
TRBV10-3	many	TRBJ2-7	TRBD2	CAIRDLAGWDEQYF	TGTGCCATCAGGGACCTAGCGGGATGGGACGAGCAGTACTTC
TRBV20-1	few	TRBJ2-1	NA	CSASGGAGNEQFF	TGCAGTGCTAGCGGAGGGGCGGGCAATGAGCAGTTCTTC
TRBV19	NA	TRBJ2-3	TRBD1	CASRWDRGTDTQYF	TGTGCCAGTAGATGGGACAGGGGGACAGATACGCAGTATTTT
TRBV20-1	NA	TRBJ2-1	NA	CSATQPPREVYNEQFF	TGCAGTGCTACCCAGCCTCCTAGGGAGGTCTACAATGAGCAGTTCTTC